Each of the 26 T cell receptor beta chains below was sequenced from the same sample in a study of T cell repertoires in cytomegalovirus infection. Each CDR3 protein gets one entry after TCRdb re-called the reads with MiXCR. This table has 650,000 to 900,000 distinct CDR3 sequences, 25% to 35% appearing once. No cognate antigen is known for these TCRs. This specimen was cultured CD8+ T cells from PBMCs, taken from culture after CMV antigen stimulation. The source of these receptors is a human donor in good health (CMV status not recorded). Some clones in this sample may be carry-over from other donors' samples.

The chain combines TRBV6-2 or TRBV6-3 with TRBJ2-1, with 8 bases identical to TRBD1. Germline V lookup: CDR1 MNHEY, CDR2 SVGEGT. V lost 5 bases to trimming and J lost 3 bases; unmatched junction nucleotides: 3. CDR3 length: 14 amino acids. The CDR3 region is CASSRQGFYNEQFF. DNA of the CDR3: TGTGCCAGCAGTCGACAGGGGTTCTACAATGAGCAGTTCTTC.

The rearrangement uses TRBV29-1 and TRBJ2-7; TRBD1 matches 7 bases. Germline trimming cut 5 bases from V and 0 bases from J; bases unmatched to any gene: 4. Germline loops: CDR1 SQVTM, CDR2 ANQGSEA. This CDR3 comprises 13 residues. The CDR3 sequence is CSVPRGNSYEQYF. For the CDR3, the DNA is TGCAGCGTTCCCAGGGGGAACTCCTACGAGCAGTACTTC.

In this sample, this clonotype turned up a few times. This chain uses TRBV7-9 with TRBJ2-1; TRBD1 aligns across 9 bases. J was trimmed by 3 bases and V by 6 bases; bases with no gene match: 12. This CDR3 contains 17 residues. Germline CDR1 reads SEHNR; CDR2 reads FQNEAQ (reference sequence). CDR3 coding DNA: TGTGCCAGCAGAGGGACAGGGCTTTCGGCTTTCTACAATGAGCAGTTCTTC. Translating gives CASRGTGLSAFYNEQFF. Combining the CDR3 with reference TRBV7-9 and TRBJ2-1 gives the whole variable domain DTGVSQNPRHKITKRGQNVTFRCDPISEHNRLYWYRQTLGQGPEFLTYFQNEAQLEKSRLLSDRFSAERPKGSFSTLEIQRTEQGDSAMYLCASRGTGLSAFYNEQFFGPGTRLTVL.

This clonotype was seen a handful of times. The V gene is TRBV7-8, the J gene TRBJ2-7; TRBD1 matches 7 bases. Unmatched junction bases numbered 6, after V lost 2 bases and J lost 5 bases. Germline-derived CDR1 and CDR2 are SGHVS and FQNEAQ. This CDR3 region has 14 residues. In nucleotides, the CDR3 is TGTGCCAGCAGCTTATACAGGGGCACAGACGAGCAGTACTTC. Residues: CASSLYRGTDEQYF.

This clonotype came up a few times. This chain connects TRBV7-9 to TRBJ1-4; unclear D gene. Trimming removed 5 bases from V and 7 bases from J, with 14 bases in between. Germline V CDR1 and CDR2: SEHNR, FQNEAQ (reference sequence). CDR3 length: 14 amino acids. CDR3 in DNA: TGTGCCAGCAGCACGCTTCGGACGGGTGAAAAACTGTTTTTT. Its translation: CASSTLRTGEKLFF.

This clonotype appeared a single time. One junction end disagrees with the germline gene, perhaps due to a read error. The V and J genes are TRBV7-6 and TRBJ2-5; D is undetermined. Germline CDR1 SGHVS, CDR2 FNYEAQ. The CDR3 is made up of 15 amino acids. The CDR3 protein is CASSLTKANRETQYF. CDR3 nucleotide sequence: TGTGCTAGCAGCTTAACTAAGGCGAATAGAGAGACCCAGTACTTC.

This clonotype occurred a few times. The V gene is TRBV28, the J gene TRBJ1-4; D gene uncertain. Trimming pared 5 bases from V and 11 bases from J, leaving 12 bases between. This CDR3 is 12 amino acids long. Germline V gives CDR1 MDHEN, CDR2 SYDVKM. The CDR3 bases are TGTGCCAGCAGTCCCCAGGAGTGGAAACTGTTTTTT. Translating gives CASSPQEWKLFF.

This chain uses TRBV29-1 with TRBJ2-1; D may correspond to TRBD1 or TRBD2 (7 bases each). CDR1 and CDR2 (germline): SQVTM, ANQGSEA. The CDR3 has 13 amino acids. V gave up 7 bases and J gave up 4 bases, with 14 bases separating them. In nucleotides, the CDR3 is TGCAGCGCCAGGGGGGGTACATACAATGAGCAGTTCTTC. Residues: CSARGGTYNEQFF.

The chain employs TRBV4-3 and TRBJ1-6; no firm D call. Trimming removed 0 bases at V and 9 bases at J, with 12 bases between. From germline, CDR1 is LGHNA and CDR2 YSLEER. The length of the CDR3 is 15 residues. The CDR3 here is CASSQERGLPSPLHF. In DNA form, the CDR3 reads TGCGCCAGCAGCCAAGAGAGAGGGTTACCTTCACCCCTCCACTTT.

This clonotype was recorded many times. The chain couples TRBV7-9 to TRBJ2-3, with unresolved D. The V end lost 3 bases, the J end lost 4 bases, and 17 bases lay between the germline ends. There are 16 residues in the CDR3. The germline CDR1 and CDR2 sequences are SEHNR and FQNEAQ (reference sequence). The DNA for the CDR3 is TGTGCCAGCAGCTTTCGCCCCCTCGGGTCCGCAGATACGCAGTATTTT. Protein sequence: CASSFRPLGSADTQYF.

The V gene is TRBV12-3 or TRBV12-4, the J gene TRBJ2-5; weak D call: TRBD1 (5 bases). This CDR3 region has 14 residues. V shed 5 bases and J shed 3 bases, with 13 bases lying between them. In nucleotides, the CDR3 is TGTGCCAGCAGTCCCTTGGGGCGAGAAGAGACCCAGTACTTC. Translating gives CASSPLGREETQYF.

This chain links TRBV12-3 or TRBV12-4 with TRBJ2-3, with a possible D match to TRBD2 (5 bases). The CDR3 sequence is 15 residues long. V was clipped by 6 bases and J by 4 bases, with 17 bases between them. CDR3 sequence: CASSPASLPADTQYF. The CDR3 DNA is TGTGCCAGCAGCCCGGCTAGCCTCCCAGCAGATACGCAGTATTTT.

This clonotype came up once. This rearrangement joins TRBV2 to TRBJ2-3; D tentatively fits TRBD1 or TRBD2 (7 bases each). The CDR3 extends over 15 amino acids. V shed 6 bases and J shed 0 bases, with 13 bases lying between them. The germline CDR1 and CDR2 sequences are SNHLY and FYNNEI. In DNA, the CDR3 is TGTGCCAGCAGCTCAGGGGGGGGCAGCACAGATACGCAGTATTTT. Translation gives CASSSGGGSTDTQYF.

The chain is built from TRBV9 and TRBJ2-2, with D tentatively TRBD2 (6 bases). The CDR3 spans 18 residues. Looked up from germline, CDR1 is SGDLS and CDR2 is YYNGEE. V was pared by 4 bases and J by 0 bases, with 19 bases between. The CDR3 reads CASSPSIAVAANTGELFF. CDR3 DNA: TGTGCCAGCAGCCCTTCGATAGCGGTAGCCGCGAACACCGGGGAGCTGTTTTTT.

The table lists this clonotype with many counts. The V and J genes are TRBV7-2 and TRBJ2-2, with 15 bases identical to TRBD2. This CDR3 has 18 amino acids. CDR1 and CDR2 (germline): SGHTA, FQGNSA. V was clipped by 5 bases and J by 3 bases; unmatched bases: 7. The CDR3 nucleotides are TGTGCCAGCAGCCCCGGACTAGCGGGGGGGCCGGACACCGGGGAGCTGTTTTTT. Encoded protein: CASSPGLAGGPDTGELFF.

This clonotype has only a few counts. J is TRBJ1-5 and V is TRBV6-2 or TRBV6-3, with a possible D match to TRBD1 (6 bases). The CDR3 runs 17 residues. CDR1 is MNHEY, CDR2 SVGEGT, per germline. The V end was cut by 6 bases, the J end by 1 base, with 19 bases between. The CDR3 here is CASRTYRAQGSNQPQHF. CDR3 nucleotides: TGTGCCAGCAGGACCTACAGGGCTCAGGGCAGCAATCAGCCCCAGCATTTT.

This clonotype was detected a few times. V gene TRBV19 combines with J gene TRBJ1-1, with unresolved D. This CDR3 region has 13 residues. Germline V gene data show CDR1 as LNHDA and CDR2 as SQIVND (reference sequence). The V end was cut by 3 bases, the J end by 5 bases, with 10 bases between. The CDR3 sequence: CASSMRIRTEAFF. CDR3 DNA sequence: TGTGCCAGTAGTATGCGGATTAGGACTGAAGCTTTCTTT. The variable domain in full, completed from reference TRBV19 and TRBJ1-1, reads DGGITQSPKYLFRKEGQNVTLSCEQNLNHDAMYWYRQDPGQGLRLIYYSQIVNDFQKGDIAEGYSVSREKKESFPLTVTSAQKNPTAFYLCASSMRIRTEAFFGQGTRLTVV.

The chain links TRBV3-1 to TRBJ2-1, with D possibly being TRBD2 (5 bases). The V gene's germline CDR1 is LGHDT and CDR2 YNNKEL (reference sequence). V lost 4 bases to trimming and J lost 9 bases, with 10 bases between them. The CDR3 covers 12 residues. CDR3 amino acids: CASSPGKAEQFF. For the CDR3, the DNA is TGTGCCAGCAGCCCCGGGAAGGCTGAGCAGTTCTTC.

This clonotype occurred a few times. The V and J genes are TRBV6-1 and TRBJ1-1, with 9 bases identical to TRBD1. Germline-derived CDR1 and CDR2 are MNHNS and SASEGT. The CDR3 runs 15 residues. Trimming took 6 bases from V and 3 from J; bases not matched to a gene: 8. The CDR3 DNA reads TGTGCCAGCAGGGCCGGGACAGGGTCTGACACTGAAGCTTTCTTT. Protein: CASRAGTGSDTEAFF.

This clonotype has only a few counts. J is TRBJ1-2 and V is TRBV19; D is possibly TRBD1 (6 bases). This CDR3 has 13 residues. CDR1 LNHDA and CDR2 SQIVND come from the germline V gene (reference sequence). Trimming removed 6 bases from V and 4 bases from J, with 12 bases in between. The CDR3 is CASSPGETYGYTF. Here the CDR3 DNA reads TGTGCCAGTAGCCCAGGGGAGACCTATGGCTACACCTTC.

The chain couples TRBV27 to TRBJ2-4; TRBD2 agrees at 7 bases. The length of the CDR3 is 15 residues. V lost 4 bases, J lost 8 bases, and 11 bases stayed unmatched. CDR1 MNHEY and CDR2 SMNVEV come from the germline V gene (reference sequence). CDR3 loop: CASSSTWEGRDIQYF. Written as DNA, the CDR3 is TGTGCCAGCAGTTCCACCTGGGAGGGACGGGACATTCAGTACTTC.

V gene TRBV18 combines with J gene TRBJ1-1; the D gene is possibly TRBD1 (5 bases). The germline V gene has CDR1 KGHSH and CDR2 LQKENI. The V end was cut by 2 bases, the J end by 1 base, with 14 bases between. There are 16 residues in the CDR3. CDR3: CASSPSGTLGNTEAFF. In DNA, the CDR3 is TGTGCCAGCTCACCATCTGGGACCTTGGGGAACACTGAAGCTTTCTTT. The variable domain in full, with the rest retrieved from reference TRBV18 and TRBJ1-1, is NAGVMQNPRHLVRRRGQEARLRCSPMKGHSHVYWYRQLPEEGLKFMVYLQKENIIDESGMPKERFSAEFPKEGPSILRIQQVVRGDSAAYFCASSPSGTLGNTEAFFGQGTRLTVV.

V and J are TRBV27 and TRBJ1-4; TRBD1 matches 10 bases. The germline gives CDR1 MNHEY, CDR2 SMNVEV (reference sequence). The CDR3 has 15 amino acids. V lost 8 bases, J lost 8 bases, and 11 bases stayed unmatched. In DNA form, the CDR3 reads TGTGCCAGCGGCATCGGGGACAGGGGTTGGGAAAAACTGTTTTTT. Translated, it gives CASGIGDRGWEKLFF.

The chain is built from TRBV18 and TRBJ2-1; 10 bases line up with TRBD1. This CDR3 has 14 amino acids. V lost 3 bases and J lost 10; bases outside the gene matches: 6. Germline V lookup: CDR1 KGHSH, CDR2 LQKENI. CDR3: CASSPGTGEREQFF. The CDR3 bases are TGTGCCAGCTCACCCGGGACAGGGGAGCGAGAGCAGTTCTTC.

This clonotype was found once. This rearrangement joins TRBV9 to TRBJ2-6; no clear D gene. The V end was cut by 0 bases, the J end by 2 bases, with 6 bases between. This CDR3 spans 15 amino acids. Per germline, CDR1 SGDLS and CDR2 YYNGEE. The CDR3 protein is CASSVAGTGANVLTF. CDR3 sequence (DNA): TGTGCCAGCAGCGTAGCCGGTACTGGGGCCAACGTCCTGACTTTC.

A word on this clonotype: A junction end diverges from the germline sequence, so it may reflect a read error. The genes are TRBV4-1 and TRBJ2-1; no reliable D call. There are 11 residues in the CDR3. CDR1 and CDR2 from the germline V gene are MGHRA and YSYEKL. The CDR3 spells CASSQGCEQFF. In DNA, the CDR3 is TGTGCCAGCAGCCAAGGGTGTGAGCAGTTCTTC.